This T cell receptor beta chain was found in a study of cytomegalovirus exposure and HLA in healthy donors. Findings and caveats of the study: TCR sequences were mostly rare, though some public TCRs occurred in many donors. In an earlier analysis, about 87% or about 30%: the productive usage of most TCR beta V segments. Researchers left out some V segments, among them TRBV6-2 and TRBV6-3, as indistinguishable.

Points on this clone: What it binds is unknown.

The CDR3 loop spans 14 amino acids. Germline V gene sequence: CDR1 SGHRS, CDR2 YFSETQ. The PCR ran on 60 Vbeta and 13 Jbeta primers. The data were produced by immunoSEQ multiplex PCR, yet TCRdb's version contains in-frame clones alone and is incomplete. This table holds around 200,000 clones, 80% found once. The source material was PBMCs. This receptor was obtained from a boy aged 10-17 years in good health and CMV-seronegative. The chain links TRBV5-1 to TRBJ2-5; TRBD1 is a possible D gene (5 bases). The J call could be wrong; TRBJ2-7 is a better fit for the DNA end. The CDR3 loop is CASRVEQENYEQYF. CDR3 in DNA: TGCGCCAGCAGAGTAGAACAGGAGAACTACGAGCAGTACTTC.